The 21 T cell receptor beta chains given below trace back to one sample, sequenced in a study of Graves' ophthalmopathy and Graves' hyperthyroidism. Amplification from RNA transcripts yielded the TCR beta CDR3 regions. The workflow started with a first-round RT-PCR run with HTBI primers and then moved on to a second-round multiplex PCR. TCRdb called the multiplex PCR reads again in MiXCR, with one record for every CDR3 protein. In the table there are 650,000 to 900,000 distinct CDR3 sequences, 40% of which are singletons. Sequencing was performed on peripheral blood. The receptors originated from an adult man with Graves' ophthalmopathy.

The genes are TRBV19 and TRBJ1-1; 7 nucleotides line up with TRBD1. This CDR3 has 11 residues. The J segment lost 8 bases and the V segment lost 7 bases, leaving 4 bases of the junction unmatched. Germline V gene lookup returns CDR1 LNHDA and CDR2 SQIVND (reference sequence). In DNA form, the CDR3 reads TGTGCCAGTATGCGGACAGGAGAAGCTTTCTTT. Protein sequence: CASMRTGEAFF.

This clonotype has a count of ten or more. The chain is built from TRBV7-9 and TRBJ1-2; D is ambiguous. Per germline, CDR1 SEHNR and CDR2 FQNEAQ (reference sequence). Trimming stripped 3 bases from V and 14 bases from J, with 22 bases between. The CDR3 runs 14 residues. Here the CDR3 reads CASSFREGVGSYTF. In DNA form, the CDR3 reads TGTGCCAGCAGCTTTCGCGAAGGAGTTGGTTCATATACCTTC.

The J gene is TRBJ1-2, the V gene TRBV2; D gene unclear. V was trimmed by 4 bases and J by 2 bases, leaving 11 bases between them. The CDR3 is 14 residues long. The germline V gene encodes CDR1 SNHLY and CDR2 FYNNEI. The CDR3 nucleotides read TGTGCCAGCAGTGGGCTGTCCATAAACTATGGCTACACCTTC. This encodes CASSGLSINYGYTF.

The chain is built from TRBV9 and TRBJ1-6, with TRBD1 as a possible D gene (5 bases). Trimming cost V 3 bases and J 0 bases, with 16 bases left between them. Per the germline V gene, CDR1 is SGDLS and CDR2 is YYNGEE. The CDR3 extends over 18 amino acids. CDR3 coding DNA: TGTGCCAGCAGCGCCAGTTCAGGGAGAAGCTCCTATAATTCACCCCTCCACTTT. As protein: CASSASSGRSSYNSPLHF.

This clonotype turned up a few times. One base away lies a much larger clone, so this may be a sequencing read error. In nucleotides, the CDR3 is TGTGCCAGCAGCCCTCAGACTAACTATGGCTACACCTTC. Its protein product is CASSPQTNYGYTF. The chain is built from TRBV9 and TRBJ1-2; D is unclear. Germline CDR1 and CDR2: SGDLS and YYNGEE. There are 13 residues in the CDR3. V lost 4 bases and J lost 0, with 7 bases in between.

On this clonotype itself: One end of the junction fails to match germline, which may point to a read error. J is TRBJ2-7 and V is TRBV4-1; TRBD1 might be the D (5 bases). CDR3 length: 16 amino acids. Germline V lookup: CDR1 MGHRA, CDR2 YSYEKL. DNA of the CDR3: TGTGCCAGCAGCCAAGAGGTGGGGCCATCATCCTACGAGCAGTACTTC. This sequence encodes CASSQEVGPSSYEQYF.

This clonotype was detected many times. Here the CDR3 DNA reads TGCAGTGCTAGGGAGGACAGGGGGAACCAGCCCCAGCATTTT. This sequence encodes CSAREDRGNQPQHF. The genes are TRBV20-1 and TRBJ1-5, with 10 bases lining up with TRBD1. J lost 7 bases, V lost 3 bases, and 6 bases had no gene match. From germline, CDR1 is DFQATT and CDR2 SNEGSKA (reference sequence). CDR3 length: 14 amino acids.

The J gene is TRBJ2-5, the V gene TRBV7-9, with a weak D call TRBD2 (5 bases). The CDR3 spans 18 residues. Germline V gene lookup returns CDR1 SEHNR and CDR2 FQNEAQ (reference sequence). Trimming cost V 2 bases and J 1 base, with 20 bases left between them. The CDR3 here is CASSLIAGERRFQETQYF. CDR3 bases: TGTGCCAGCAGCTTAATAGCCGGGGAGCGGCGATTCCAAGAGACCCAGTACTTC.

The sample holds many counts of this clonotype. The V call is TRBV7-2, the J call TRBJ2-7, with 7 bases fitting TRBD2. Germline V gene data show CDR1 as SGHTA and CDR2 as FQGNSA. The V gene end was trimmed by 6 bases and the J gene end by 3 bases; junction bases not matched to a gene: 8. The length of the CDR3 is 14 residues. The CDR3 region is CASRRGGASYEQYF. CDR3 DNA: TGTGCCAGCAGACGGGGAGGGGCAAGCTACGAGCAGTACTTC.

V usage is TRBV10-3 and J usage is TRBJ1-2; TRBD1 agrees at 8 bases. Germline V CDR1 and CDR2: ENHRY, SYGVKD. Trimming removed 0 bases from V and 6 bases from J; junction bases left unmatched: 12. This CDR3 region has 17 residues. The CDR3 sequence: CAISESRDRPPRDGYTF. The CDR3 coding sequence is TGTGCCATCAGTGAGTCGAGGGACAGGCCCCCAAGAGATGGCTACACCTTC.

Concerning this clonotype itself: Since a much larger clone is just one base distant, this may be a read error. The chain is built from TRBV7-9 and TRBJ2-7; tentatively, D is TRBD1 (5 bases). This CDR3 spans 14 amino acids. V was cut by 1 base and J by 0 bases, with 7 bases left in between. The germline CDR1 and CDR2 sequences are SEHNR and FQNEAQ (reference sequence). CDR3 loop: CASSLGQPSYEQYF. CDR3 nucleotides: TGTGCCAGCAGCTTAGGACAGCCCTCCTACGAGCAGTACTTC.

For the CDR3, the DNA is TGTGCCAGCAGTAGGGGCAGGGTAGGCCTCTCCTACGAGCAGTACTTC. Its translation is CASSRGRVGLSYEQYF. The gene calls are TRBV13 and TRBJ2-7, with D perhaps TRBD1 (5 bases). V was pared by 6 bases and J by 0 bases, with 18 bases between. CDR3 size: 16 residues. The V gene's germline CDR1 is PRHDT and CDR2 FYEKMQ (reference sequence).

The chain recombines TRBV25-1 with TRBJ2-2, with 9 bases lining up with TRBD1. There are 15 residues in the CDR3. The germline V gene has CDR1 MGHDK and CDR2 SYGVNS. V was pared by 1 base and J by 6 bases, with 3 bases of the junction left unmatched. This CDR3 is CASSEWTGEAGELFF. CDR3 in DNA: TGTGCCAGCAGTGAATGGACAGGGGAGGCCGGGGAGCTGTTTTTT.

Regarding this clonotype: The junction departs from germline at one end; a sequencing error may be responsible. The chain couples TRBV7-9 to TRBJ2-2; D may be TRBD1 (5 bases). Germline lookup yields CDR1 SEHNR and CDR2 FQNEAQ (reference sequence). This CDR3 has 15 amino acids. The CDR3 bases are TGCGCCAGCAGCTTGGTCTATGGGGCTGACGGGGAGCTGTTTTTT. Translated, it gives CASSLVYGADGELFF.

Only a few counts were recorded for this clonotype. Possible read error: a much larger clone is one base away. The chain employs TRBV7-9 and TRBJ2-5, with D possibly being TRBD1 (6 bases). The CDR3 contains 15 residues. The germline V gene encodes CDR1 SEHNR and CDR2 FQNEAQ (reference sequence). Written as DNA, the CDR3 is TGTGCCAGCAGCCCCTGGGGGACATCCAAGGAGACCCAGGACTTC. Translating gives CASSPWGTSKETQDF.

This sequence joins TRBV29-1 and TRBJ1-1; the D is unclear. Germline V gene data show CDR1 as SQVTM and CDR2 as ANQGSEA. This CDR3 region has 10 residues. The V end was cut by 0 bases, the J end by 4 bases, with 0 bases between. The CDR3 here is CSVEDTEAFF. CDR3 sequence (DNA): TGCAGCGTTGAAGACACTGAAGCTTTCTTT.

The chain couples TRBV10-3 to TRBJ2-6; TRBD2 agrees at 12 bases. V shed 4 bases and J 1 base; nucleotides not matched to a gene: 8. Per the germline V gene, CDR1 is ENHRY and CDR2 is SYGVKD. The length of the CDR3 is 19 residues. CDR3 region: CAISAPSGGAGSGANVLTF. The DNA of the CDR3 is TGTGCCATCAGTGCCCCTAGCGGGGGGGCAGGGTCTGGGGCCAACGTCCTGACTTTC.

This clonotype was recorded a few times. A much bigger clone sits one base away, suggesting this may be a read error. DNA for the CDR3: TGCAGCGTTGTGACAGGGGCCTACGAGCAGTACTTC. Translation gives CSVVTGAYEQYF. V and J are TRBV29-1 and TRBJ2-7; TRBD1 matches 8 bases. Germline CDR1 and CDR2: SQVTM and ANQGSEA. The CDR3 length is 12 residues. The V segment lost 4 bases and the J segment 2 bases; nucleotides outside the gene matches: 1.

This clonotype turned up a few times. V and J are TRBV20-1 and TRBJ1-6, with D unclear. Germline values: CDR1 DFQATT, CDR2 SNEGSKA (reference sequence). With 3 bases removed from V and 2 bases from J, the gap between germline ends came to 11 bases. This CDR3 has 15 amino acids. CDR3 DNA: TGCAGTGCTAGTAAGGAACGGCCCTATAATTCACCCCTCCACTTT. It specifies CSASKERPYNSPLHF.

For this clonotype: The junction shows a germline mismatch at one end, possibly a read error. The CDR3 region is CAGSEGGGAPYEQYF. The CDR3 DNA follows: TGTGCCGGCAGTGAAGGCGGGGGGGCGCCCTACGAGCAGTACTTC. The chain recombines TRBV2 with TRBJ2-7; TRBD2 matches 9 bases. In germline, CDR1 is SNHLY, CDR2 FYNNEI. The CDR3 length is 15 residues.

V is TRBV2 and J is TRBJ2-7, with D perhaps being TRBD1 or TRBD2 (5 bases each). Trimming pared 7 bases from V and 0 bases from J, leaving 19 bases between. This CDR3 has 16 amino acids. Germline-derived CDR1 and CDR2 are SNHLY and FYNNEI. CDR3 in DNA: TGTGCCAGCAACCCGGCCGGGGCCCAGAGCTCCTACGAGCAGTACTTC. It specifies CASNPAGAQSSYEQYF.